Below, 32 T cell receptor beta chains from the same sample are listed, as sequenced in a study of blood T cell repertoires in COVID-19. Repertoires were generated with immunoSEQ multiplex PCR, while TCRdb's copy carries only in-frame clones and drops some. The sample lists about 25,000 clones, 86% occurring once. Sequenced sample: peripheral blood. These receptors all come from a man aged 50-59 years with active COVID-19.

This clone appeared a single time. The chain is built from TRBV10-3 and TRBJ2-2, with TRBD1 matching over 7 bases. With 5 bases clipped from V and 6 bases from J, the junction kept 9 bases outside the gene matches. The CDR3 runs 15 residues. The germline CDR1 and CDR2 sequences are ENHRY and SYGVKD. In DNA form, the CDR3 reads TGTGCCATCAGTTTGACAGGGAAGAGGGCCGGGGAGCTGTTTTTT. Amino acid sequence: CAISLTGKRAGELFF.

This clone was picked up one time. The J gene is TRBJ1-6, the V gene TRBV28; D remains unclear. The CDR3 has 16 residues. The germline V gene encodes CDR1 MDHEN and CDR2 SYDVKM. V shed 4 bases and J shed 11 bases, with 21 bases lying between them. The chain's CDR3 is CASSSPRLETRPPLHF. The CDR3, as DNA: TGTGCCAGCAGTTCGCCCAGACTGGAAACGAGACCACCCCTCCACTTT.

The gene calls are TRBV4-2 and TRBJ1-6, with 10 positions matching TRBD1. Germline V gives CDR1 LGHNA, CDR2 YNFKEQ. The trim removed 6 bases at V and 8 bases at J, leaving 1 base unmatched. This CDR3 comprises 13 residues. The CDR3 sequence: CASRGTGDSPLHF. The CDR3 nucleotides are TGTGCCAGCAGGGGGACAGGGGATTCACCCCTCCACTTT.

The genes are TRBV7-9 and TRBJ2-7, with TRBD1 matching 8 bases. This CDR3 region has 14 residues. Germline values: CDR1 SEHNR, CDR2 FQNEAQ (reference sequence). V dropped 5 bases and J dropped 3; count of bases not matched to a gene: 6. CDR3 DNA: TGTGCCAGCAGCAAAGACGGACAGGGCTACGAGCAGTACTTC. This codes for CASSKDGQGYEQYF.

The chain combines TRBV7-9 with TRBJ2-7; maybe TRBD2 (6 bases). CDR1 and CDR2 from the germline V gene are SEHNR and FQNEAQ (reference sequence). V was trimmed by 1 base and J by 0 bases, leaving 10 bases between them. The CDR3 is 15 residues long. The CDR3 sequence: CASSLGGVYSYEQYF. The CDR3 DNA reads TGTGCCAGCAGCTTAGGGGGGGTGTACTCCTACGAGCAGTACTTC. Combining the CDR3 with reference TRBV7-9 and TRBJ2-7 gives the whole variable domain DTGVSQNPRHKITKRGQNVTFRCDPISEHNRLYWYRQTLGQGPEFLTYFQNEAQLEKSRLLSDRFSAERPKGSFSTLEIQRTEQGDSAMYLCASSLGGVYSYEQYFGPGTRLTVT.

This clone was seen once. This chain joins TRBV5-1 and TRBJ1-6; 7 bases map to TRBD1. The V gene's germline CDR1 is SGHRS and CDR2 YFSETQ. V lost 5 bases, J lost 8 bases, and 13 bases stayed unmatched. The CDR3 totals 16 residues. The CDR3: CASRPGDRVGHSPLHF. The DNA for the CDR3 is TGCGCCAGCAGACCAGGAGACAGGGTTGGTCATTCACCCCTCCACTTT. Based on the CDR3 plus reference TRBV5-1 and TRBJ1-6, the full variable domain is KAGVTQTPRYLIKTRGQQVTLSCSPISGHRSVSWYQQTPGQGLQFLFEYFSETQRNKGNFPGRFSGRQFSNSRSEMNVSTLELGDSALYLCASRPGDRVGHSPLHFGNGTRLTVT.

V is TRBV3-1 (or the pseudogene TRBV3-2) and J is TRBJ1-5, with 7 bases lining up with TRBD1. Germline V gene data show CDR1 as LGHDT and CDR2 as YNNKEL (reference sequence). J lost 2 bases, V lost 1 base, and 2 bases had no gene match. This CDR3 contains 15 residues. The CDR3 sequence is CASSQGRGGNQPQHF. The CDR3, as DNA: TGTGCCAGCAGCCAAGGCAGGGGGGGCAATCAGCCCCAGCATTTT.

This chain uses TRBV2 with TRBJ2-1; possibly TRBD2 for D (6 bases). The germline gives CDR1 SNHLY, CDR2 FYNNEI. The V and J ends lost 3 bases and 4 bases respectively, with 7 bases between them. This CDR3 spans 13 amino acids. CDR3 sequence: CASSDRGYNEQFF. CDR3 bases: TGTGCCAGCAGTGATCGGGGGTACAATGAGCAGTTCTTC.

This clone was seen only a few times. The chain uses TRBV20-1 and TRBJ2-5; a weak D match, TRBD2 (6 bases). CDR1 DFQATT and CDR2 SNEGSKA come from the germline V gene (reference sequence). V dropped 4 bases and J dropped 5 bases, with 20 bases sitting between them. CDR3 size: 15 residues. The CDR3 DNA follows: TGCAGTGCTAATGAAGCAAGGGACTTATGGGAGACCCAGTACTTC. Protein sequence: CSANEARDLWETQYF.

This chain connects TRBV12-3 or TRBV12-4 to TRBJ1-2, with D tentatively TRBD1 (6 bases). The V end lost 5 bases, the J end lost 8 bases, and 15 bases lay between the germline ends. The CDR3 length is 13 residues. The CDR3 protein is CASSPTGFGGYTF. In DNA form, the CDR3 reads TGTGCCAGCAGTCCCACAGGGTTTGGGGGCTACACCTTC.

This chain joins TRBV24-1 and TRBJ2-3; 12 nucleotides match TRBD2. With V trimmed by 4 bases and J by 2 bases, 3 bases remained unmatched. The CDR3 has 16 amino acids. Looked up from germline, CDR1 is KGHDR and CDR2 is SFDVKD. The CDR3 DNA sequence: TGTGCCACCAGTGAGACTAGCGGGGGCGTCACAGATACGCAGTATTTT. It encodes CATSETSGGVTDTQYF.

This clone has a handful of counts. The rearrangement uses TRBV5-4 and TRBJ1-2; a weak D match, TRBD1 (6 bases). The germline V gene encodes CDR1 SGHNT and CDR2 YYREEE (reference sequence). CDR3 length equals 13 residues. V gave up 1 base and J gave up 8 bases, with 12 bases separating them. CDR3 residues: CASSLSGAYGYTF. In nucleotides, the CDR3 is TGTGCCAGCAGCTTGTCAGGGGCGTACGGCTACACCTTC.

CDR3 in DNA: TGTGCCAGCAGCCCGAGGACTGCCGTCAATGAGCAGTTCTTC. Protein product: CASSPRTAVNEQFF. This rearrangement joins TRBV7-2 to TRBJ2-1; maybe TRBD2 (5 bases). The ends were cut back, 5 bases at V and 6 bases at J, with 14 bases in the middle. The CDR3 contains 14 residues. CDR1 SGHTA and CDR2 FQGNSA come from the germline V gene.

This clone turned up a few times. This sequence joins TRBV5-4 and TRBJ1-1, with a possible D match to TRBD1 (6 bases). The CDR3 has 12 amino acids. Per germline, CDR1 SGHNT and CDR2 YYREEE (reference sequence). Trimming removed 4 bases at V and 9 bases at J, with 13 bases between. In DNA, the CDR3 is TGTGCCAGCAGCGACAGGTTCTCCAAAGCTTTCTTT. Protein sequence: CASSDRFSKAFF.

The chain combines TRBV6-1 with TRBJ1-2, with D perhaps TRBD1 (5 bases). The V end lost 3 bases, the J end lost 2 bases, and 13 bases lay between the germline ends. The CDR3 covers 15 residues. The germline CDR1 and CDR2 sequences are MNHNS and SASEGT. The CDR3 protein is CASSDGWWGNYGYTF. CDR3 DNA sequence: TGTGCCAGCAGTGATGGGTGGTGGGGCAACTATGGCTACACCTTC.

This chain connects TRBV5-6 to TRBJ2-1; 8 bases map to TRBD2. The germline V gene has CDR1 SGHDT and CDR2 YYEEEE. The CDR3 spans 18 residues. The trim removed 4 bases at V and 7 bases at J, leaving 19 bases unmatched. The CDR3 DNA follows: TGTGCCAGCAGCCTCCGGGGTAGCGGGGCCCTCGGCCGAAATGAGCAGTTCTTC. This gives the protein CASSLRGSGALGRNEQFF.

This clone was seen just once. This rearrangement joins TRBV19 to TRBJ2-7, with 8 nucleotides matching TRBD2. The CDR3 loop spans 13 amino acids. The germline V gene encodes CDR1 LNHDA and CDR2 SQIVND (reference sequence). With V trimmed by 6 bases and J by 2 bases, 3 bases remained unmatched. The CDR3 sequence is CASSRGGTYEQYF. The CDR3 region has the DNA TGTGCCAGTAGCCGGGGGGGAACCTACGAGCAGTACTTC.

V and J are TRBV30 and TRBJ1-2; D remains ambiguous. Trimming cost V 4 bases and J 0 bases, with 12 bases left between them. The length of the CDR3 is 14 residues. Germline lookup yields CDR1 GTSNPN and CDR2 SVGIG (reference sequence). DNA for the CDR3: TGTGCCTGGACCGCGGGGTTTTCTAACTATGGCTACACCTTC. Its translation is CAWTAGFSNYGYTF.

This rearrangement joins TRBV28 to TRBJ1-1; possibly TRBD1 for D (5 bases). From germline, CDR1 is MDHEN and CDR2 SYDVKM. The CDR3 extends over 12 amino acids. Trimming shortened V by 2 bases and J by 8 bases, and 9 bases separated the two germline ends. CDR3 region: CASSLIGGEAFF. The CDR3 DNA is TGTGCCAGCAGTTTAATTGGGGGGGAAGCTTTCTTT.

The rearrangement joins TRBV7-9 to TRBJ2-3; 9 bases line up with TRBD2. The CDR3 sequence is 15 residues long. The germline gives CDR1 SEHNR, CDR2 FQNEAQ (reference sequence). With 2 bases clipped from V and 7 bases from J, the junction kept 7 bases outside the gene matches. CDR3 amino acids: CASSLSYGTSNTQYF. CDR3 sequence (DNA): TGTGCCAGCAGCTTAAGTTACGGGACTAGCAATACGCAGTATTTT.

The chain is built from TRBV2 and TRBJ1-3, with no clear D. The CDR3 runs 15 residues. The germline gives CDR1 SNHLY, CDR2 FYNNEI. V gave up 2 bases and J gave up 4 bases, with 12 bases separating them. CDR3 coding DNA: TGTGCCAGCAGTGAACGGGAAGTTCGGGGAAACACCATATATTTT. It codes for CASSEREVRGNTIYF.

The table lists this clone with a few counts. The chain employs TRBV7-8 and TRBJ1-1; a possible D gene is TRBD1 (5 bases). CDR1 is SGHVS and CDR2 is FQNEAQ in the germline V gene. This CDR3 is built from 17 residues. The V gene lost 0 bases and the J gene lost 0 bases, with 14 bases spanning the gap. The CDR3 sequence: CASSLARWAGMNTEAFF. CDR3 coding DNA: TGTGCCAGCAGCTTAGCGCGATGGGCAGGGATGAACACTGAAGCTTTCTTT.

This sequence joins TRBV6-5 and TRBJ1-2; D is perhaps TRBD1 (6 bases). Trimming removed 6 bases from V and 5 bases from J, with 16 bases in between. The CDR3 extends over 14 amino acids. Looked up from germline, CDR1 is MNHEY and CDR2 is SVGAGI. CDR3 sequence reads: CASSRTAIPYGYTF. The CDR3 DNA follows: TGTGCCAGCAGCCGGACAGCGATACCTTATGGCTACACCTTC.

The V call is TRBV24-1, the J call TRBJ2-1, with TRBD1 matching over 7 bases. The CDR3 totals 15 residues. V was pared by 4 bases and J by 3 bases, with 5 bases of the junction left unmatched. In germline, CDR1 is KGHDR, CDR2 SFDVKD. The CDR3 region is CATSESAGGYNEQFF. The CDR3 bases are TGTGCCACCAGTGAGTCAGCAGGGGGCTACAATGAGCAGTTCTTC.

The chain recombines TRBV9 with TRBJ2-7, with 9 bases aligning to TRBD2. The CDR3 is made up of 13 amino acids. Looked up from germline, CDR1 is SGDLS and CDR2 is YYNGEE. Losses at the gene ends were 4 bases for V and 6 bases for J; bases not matched to a gene: 5. CDR3 amino acids: CASSPGTSPEQYF. The CDR3 DNA is TGTGCCAGCAGCCCCGGGACTAGCCCCGAGCAGTACTTC.

This chain links TRBV5-5 with TRBJ2-7; TRBD2 aligns across 9 bases. CDR1 and CDR2 (germline): SGHKS, YYEKEE (reference sequence). V trimming: 7 bases; J trimming: 2 bases; junction bases outside the gene matches: 7. CDR3 size: 14 residues. The CDR3 sequence is CASEHPSGTYEQYF. DNA for the CDR3: TGTGCCAGCGAACACCCTAGCGGGACCTACGAGCAGTACTTC.

This clone was counted a few times. The chain has TRBV5-6 and TRBJ2-3; 7 nucleotides match TRBD1. The germline V gene has CDR1 SGHDT and CDR2 YYEEEE. V shed 4 bases and J 0 bases; nucleotides not matched to a gene: 2. This CDR3 is 14 amino acids long. CDR3 sequence: CASSLTGSTDTQYF. CDR3 DNA: TGTGCCAGCAGCCTGACAGGGAGCACAGATACGCAGTATTTT.

The chain links TRBV2 to TRBJ1-1; 9 bases match TRBD1. Germline lookup yields CDR1 SNHLY and CDR2 FYNNEI. This CDR3 comprises 13 residues. V was pared by 6 bases and J by 3 bases, with 2 bases of the junction left unmatched. The CDR3 DNA follows: TGTGCCAGCAGCGACAGGGGGGACACTGAAGCTTTCTTT. Its translation is CASSDRGDTEAFF.

This chain joins TRBV9 and TRBJ2-3; 9 bases line up with TRBD2. CDR1 is SGDLS, CDR2 YYNGEE, per germline. This CDR3 has 17 residues. V lost 4 bases, J lost 5 bases, and 14 bases stayed unmatched. As DNA, the CDR3 is TGTGCCAGCAGCCCCCTAGTGGGTAGCGGGAGAATAGATACGCAGTATTTT. Residues: CASSPLVGSGRIDTQYF.

The chain employs TRBV3-1 (or the pseudogene TRBV3-2) and TRBJ2-1; tentatively, D is TRBD1 (5 bases). The CDR3 extends over 16 amino acids. Trimming removed 0 bases at V and 9 bases at J, with 18 bases between. Germline V gives CDR1 LGHDT, CDR2 YNNKEL (reference sequence). The CDR3 is CASSQDGALGRGEQFF. The CDR3, as DNA: TGTGCCAGCAGCCAAGATGGGGCGCTGGGAAGGGGTGAGCAGTTCTTC.

This chain joins TRBV29-1 and TRBJ2-1, with unresolved D. Deletions cut 8 bases from V and 4 bases from J, with 6 bases between. CDR3 length equals 10 residues. Looked up from germline, CDR1 is SQVTM and CDR2 is ANQGSEA. The chain's CDR3 is CSFRYNEQFF. Here the CDR3 DNA reads TGCAGCTTTAGATACAATGAGCAGTTCTTC.

The CDR3: CATTGGYMVGGYTF. DNA for the CDR3: TGTGCCACGACAGGAGGCTATATGGTAGGCGGCTACACCTTC. This chain connects TRBV28 to TRBJ1-2; D may be TRBD1 (6 bases). Per the germline V gene, CDR1 is MDHEN and CDR2 is SYDVKM. CDR3 length: 14 residues. V was clipped by 10 bases and J by 8 bases, with 23 bases between them.